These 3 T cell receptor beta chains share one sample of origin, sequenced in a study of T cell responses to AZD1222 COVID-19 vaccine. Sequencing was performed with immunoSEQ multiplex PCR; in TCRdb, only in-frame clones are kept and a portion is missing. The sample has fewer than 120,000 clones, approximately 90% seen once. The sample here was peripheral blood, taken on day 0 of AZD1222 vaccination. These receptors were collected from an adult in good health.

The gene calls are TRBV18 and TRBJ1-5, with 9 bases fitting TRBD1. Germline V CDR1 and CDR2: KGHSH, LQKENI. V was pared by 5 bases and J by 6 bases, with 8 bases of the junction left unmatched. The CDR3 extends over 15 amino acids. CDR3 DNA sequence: TGTGCCAGCTCATCCGGGACAGGGAAAACTCAGCCCCAGCATTTT. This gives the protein CASSSGTGKTQPQHF.

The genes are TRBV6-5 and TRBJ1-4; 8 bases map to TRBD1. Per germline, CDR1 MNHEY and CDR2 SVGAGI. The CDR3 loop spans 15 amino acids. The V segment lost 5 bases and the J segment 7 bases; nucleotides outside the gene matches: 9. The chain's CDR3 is CASSQLGTGVEKLFF. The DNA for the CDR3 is TGTGCCAGCAGTCAACTAGGGACAGGAGTTGAAAAACTGTTTTTT.

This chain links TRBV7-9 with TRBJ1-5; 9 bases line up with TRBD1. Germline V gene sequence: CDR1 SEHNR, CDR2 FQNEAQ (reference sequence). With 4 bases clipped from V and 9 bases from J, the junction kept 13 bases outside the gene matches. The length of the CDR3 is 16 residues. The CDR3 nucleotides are TGTGCCAGCAGCTGGGGACAGGGTTCTATCTTGGGGCCCCAGCATTTT. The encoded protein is CASSWGQGSILGPQHF. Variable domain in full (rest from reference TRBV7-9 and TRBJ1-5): DTGVSQNPRHKITKRGQNVTFRCDPISEHNRLYWYRQTLGQGPEFLTYFQNEAQLEKSRLLSDRFSAERPKGSFSTLEIQRTEQGDSAMYLCASSWGQGSILGPQHFGDGTRLSIL.